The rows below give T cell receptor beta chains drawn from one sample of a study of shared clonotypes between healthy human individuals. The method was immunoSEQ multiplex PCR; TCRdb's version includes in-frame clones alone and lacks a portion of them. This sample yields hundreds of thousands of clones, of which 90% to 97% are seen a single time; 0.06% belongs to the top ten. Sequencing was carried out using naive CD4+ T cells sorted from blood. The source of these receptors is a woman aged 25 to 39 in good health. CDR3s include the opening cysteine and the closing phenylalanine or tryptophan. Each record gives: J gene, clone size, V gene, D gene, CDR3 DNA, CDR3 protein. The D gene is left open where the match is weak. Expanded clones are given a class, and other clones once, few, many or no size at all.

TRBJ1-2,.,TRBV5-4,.,TGTGCCAGCAGCTCTTCTACAATCTCTAACTATGGCTACACCTTC,CASSSSTISNYGYTF
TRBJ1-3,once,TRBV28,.,TGTGCCAGCAGTCCTCCCGGACTTATCTCTGGAAACACCATATATTTT,CASSPPGLISGNTIYF
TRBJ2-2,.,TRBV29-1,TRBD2,TGCAGCGTTGGCTCAGCGGGAGTTGGGACCGGGGAGCTGTTTTTT,CSVGSAGVGTGELFF
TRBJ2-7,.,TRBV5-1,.,TGCGCCAGCAGCCCGGGCGTCGGACAGATCTACGAGCAGTACTTC,CASSPGVGQIYEQYF
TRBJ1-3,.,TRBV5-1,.,TGCGCCAGCAGCGCCCGAGCAGGGGATGCTGGAAACACCATATATTTT,CASSARAGDAGNTIYF
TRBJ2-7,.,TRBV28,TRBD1,TGTGCCAGCGGCTACCCCCTGACAGGGGGAAAGGTGCAGTACTTC,CASGYPLTGGKVQYF
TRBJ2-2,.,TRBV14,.,TGTGCCAGCAGCCAAGATCTCGCCGGGGAGCTGTTTTTT,CASSQDLAGELFF
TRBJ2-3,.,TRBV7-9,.,TGTGCCAGCAGCTTAGGAGGCAGGGGCACAGATACGCAGTATTTT,CASSLGGRGTDTQYF
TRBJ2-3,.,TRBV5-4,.,TGTGCCAGCAGCTTGGGACAGCAAGGGGGCACAGATACGCAGTATTTT,CASSLGQQGGTDTQYF
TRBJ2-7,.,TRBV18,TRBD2,TGTGCCAGCTCACCACCGGGACTAGCGGACTACGAGCAGTACTTC,CASSPPGLADYEQYF
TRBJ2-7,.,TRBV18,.,TGTGCCAGCTCAAGCCTTACAGCGACAACTTCCTACGAGCAGTACTTC,CASSSLTATTSYEQYF
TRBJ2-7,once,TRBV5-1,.,TGCGCCAGCAGCTTGTTAAGGGACAACGAGCAGTACTTC,CASSLLRDNEQYF
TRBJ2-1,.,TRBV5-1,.,TGCGCCAGCAGCTTGGACATCGAGCAGTTCTTC,CASSLDIEQFF
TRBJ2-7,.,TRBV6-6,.,TGTGCCAGCAGTTACAGGGACACCTTCCACGAGCAGTACTTC,CASSYRDTFHEQYF
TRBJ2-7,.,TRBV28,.,TGTGCCAGCAGCCCTCGCCCGGCGTGGGAGCAGTACTTC,CASSPRPAWEQYF
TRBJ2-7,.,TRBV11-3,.,TGTGCCAGCAGCTTAGTCGGCGGACCCTACGAGCAGTACTTC,CASSLVGGPYEQYF
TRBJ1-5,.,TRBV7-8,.,TGTGCCAGCAGCCGGGAACGCGAGGGATCCCAGCATTTT,CASSREREGSQHF
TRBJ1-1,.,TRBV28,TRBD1,TGTGCCAGCAGATCAGGGGGCGCCGCGTTTGCGACTGAAGCTTTCTTT,CASRSGGAAFATEAFF
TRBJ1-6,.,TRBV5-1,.,TGCGCCAGCAGCCTAGGACAGTCCAATTCACCCCTCCACTTT,CASSLGQSNSPLHF
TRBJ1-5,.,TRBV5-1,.,TGTGCCAGCAGCTTGGGCAGGGGCAATCAGCCCCAGCATTTT,CASSLGRGNQPQHF
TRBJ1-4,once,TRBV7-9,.,TGTGCCAGCAGCCTATACAGCTCAACTAATGAAAAACTGTTTTTT,CASSLYSSTNEKLFF
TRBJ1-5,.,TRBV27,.,TGTGCCAGCAGTTTATCCAGGGTTGGCAATCAGCCCCAGCATTTT,CASSLSRVGNQPQHF
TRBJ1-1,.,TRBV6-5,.,TGTGCCAGCAGTTACTCGTGGAAGTTTAACACTGAAGCTTTCTTT,CASSYSWKFNTEAFF
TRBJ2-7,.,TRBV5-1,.,TGCGCCAGCAGCTTGGGTCGGGGGCCGGGGTACGAGCAGTACTTC,CASSLGRGPGYEQYF
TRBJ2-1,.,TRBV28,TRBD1,TGTGCCAGCAGTTTAATCAGGGGGATGTACAATGAGCAGTTCTTC,CASSLIRGMYNEQFF
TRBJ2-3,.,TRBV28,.,.,CASILGGTVGLAASTDTQYF
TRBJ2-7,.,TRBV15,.,TGTGCCACCAGCAGTGAATTCAACTACGAGCAGTACTTC,CATSSEFNYEQYF
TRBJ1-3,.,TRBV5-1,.,TGCGCCAGCACCAACCAGGGGCTCTCTGGAAACACCATATATTTT,CASTNQGLSGNTIYF
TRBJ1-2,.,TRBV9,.,TGTGCCAGCAGCGTAGATCCGGCAGGGGACTATGGCTACACCTTC,CASSVDPAGDYGYTF
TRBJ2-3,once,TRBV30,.,TGTGCCTGGAATGATAGGGCCACGGCAGATACGCAGTATTTT,CAWNDRATADTQYF
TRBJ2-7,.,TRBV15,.,TGTGCCACCAGCAGAGATCGAACCGCCTCCTCCTACGAGCAGTACTTC,CATSRDRTASSYEQYF
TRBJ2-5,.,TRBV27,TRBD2,TGTGCCAGCAGTCCGTTAGCGGGAGCGCAAGAGACCCAGTACTTC,CASSPLAGAQETQYF
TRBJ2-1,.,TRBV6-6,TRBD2,TGTGCCAGCAGTTCAGCGGGAGGGCGCAACAATGAGCAGTTCTTC,CASSSAGGRNNEQFF
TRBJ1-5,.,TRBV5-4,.,TGTGCCAGCAGCTTGGGGGGTTTAAATCAGCCCCAGCATTTT,CASSLGGLNQPQHF
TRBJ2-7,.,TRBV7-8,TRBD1,TGTGCCAGCGGGATCGACAGGGCCAACAGGGGCGAGCAGTACTTC,CASGIDRANRGEQYF
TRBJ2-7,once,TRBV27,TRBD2,TGTGCCAGCACCACTCTGGCTAGCGGGACAATCTACGAGCAGTACTTC,CASTTLASGTIYEQYF
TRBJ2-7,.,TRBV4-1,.,TGCGCCAGCAGCCAAGATCGCTTAGGGGGAGACCCGAAGCATCCCTACGAGCAGTACTTC,CASSQDRLGGDPKHPYEQYF
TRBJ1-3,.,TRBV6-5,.,TGTGCCAGCAGTTACTCCACGGCAGGGACTGGAAACACCATATATTTT,CASSYSTAGTGNTIYF
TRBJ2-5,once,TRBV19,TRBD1,TGTGCCAGTAGTATAGCACGGGACAGGGGGTGGGAGACCCAGTACTTC,CASSIARDRGWETQYF
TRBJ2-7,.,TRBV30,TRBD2,TGTGCCTGGAGTGTACCCAGCGGGAGGTCTGTCTACGAGCAGTACTTC,CAWSVPSGRSVYEQYF
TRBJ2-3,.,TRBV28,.,TGTGCCAGCAGTTTAAGACCCGCGCTTTTCGATACGCAGTATTTT,CASSLRPALFDTQYF
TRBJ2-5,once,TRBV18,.,TGTGCCAGCTCACTCCAAAGGGGGGGGACGGAGACCCAGTACTTC,CASSLQRGGTETQYF
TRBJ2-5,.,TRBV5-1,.,TGCGCCAGCAGCTTGGTGCCGGGACGGACGTTCCAAGAGACCCAGTACTTC,CASSLVPGRTFQETQYF
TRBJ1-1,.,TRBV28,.,TGTGCCAGCAGATATAGCCTCGAGGGCACTGAAGCTTTCTTT,CASRYSLEGTEAFF
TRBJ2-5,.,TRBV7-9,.,TGTGCCAGCAGCTTAGAGACCCAGTACTTC,CASSLETQYF
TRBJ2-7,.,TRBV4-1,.,TGCGCCAGCAGCCAAGGTGCCCCGCACCCGGGTATTCGCGAGCAGTACTTC,CASSQGAPHPGIREQYF
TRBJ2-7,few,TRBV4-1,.,TGCGCCAGCAGTCGAACGCTAGTGCCCGGCGAGCAGTACTTC,CASSRTLVPGEQYF
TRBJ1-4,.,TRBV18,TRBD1,TGTGCCAGCTCGTACACAGGGGGCTTGGATGAAAAACTGTTTTTT,CASSYTGGLDEKLFF
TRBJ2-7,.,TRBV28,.,TGTGCCAGCAGTGAAGGGGTGGAGTACGAGCAGTACTTC,CASSEGVEYEQYF
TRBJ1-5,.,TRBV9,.,TGTGCCAGCAGCGTAGACCCGGATCAGCCCCAGCATTTT,CASSVDPDQPQHF
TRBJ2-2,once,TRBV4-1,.,TGCGCCAGCAGCCAACCCGGGAACACCGGGGAGCTGTTTTTT,CASSQPGNTGELFF
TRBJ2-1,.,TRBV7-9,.,TGTGCCAGCAGCTTGGGTTCTTCGGGTGAGCAGTTCTTC,CASSLGSSGEQFF
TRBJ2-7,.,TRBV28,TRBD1,TGTGCCAGCAGCCGGACAGGGTTTTCGTCCTACGAGCAGTACTTC,CASSRTGFSSYEQYF
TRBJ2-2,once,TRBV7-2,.,TGTGCCAGCAGCTCGAGGAGGCAGGGAAGCACCGGGGAGCTGTTTTTT,CASSSRRQGSTGELFF
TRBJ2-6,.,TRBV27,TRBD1,TGTGCCAGCAGTTCGACAGGGATCTCCGCTGGGGCCAACGTCCTGACTTTC,CASSSTGISAGANVLTF
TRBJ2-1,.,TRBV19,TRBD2,TGTGCCAGTAGTTTTCCGACTAGCGGGACGGAGCAGTTCTTC,CASSFPTSGTEQFF
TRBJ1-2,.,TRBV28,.,TGTGCCAGCAGTTTGTACAGCCTAACTGGCTACACCTTC,CASSLYSLTGYTF
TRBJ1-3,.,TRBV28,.,TGTGCCACGAATCGGGCGGGCTCTGGAAACACCATATATTTT,CATNRAGSGNTIYF
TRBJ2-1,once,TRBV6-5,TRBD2,TGTGCCAGCAGCAGAAGCGGGAGGGCCCACAATGAGCAGTTCTTC,CASSRSGRAHNEQFF
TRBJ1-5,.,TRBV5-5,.,TGTGCCAGCAGCTTGGCAGGTCAGCCCCAGCATTTT,CASSLAGQPQHF